Listed below are T cell receptor beta chains from one sample, sequenced in a study of blood T cell repertoires in COVID-19. The assay was immunoSEQ multiplex PCR, and TCRdb's table has in-frame clones only and misses some. The data contain more than 45,000 clones, around nine tenths of them seen just once; the ten biggest clones take up around 7.1%. The sequenced sample was peripheral blood. The receptors originated from a woman aged 55-70 years with COVID-19, enrolled during active disease. Each CDR3 is given with its conserved first and last residue. D genes are given only for firm matches. Clone size is not always given. Where it is, it says once, few, many or a class for expanded clones.

CDR3nt: TGTGCCAGGGGACAGACTGAAGCTTTCTTT; CDR3aa: CARGQTEAFF; abundance: NA; v_gene: TRBV2; d_gene: TRBD1; j_gene: TRBJ1-1
CDR3nt: TGTGCCTGGAGAATCCAGGGGGTCTACGAGCAGTACTTC; CDR3aa: CAWRIQGVYEQYF; abundance: once; v_gene: TRBV30; d_gene: TRBD1; j_gene: TRBJ2-7
CDR3nt: TGCGCCAGCAGCTTGGGAGGCGGAAACATTCAGTACTTC; CDR3aa: CASSLGGGNIQYF; abundance: NA; v_gene: TRBV5-1; d_gene: NA; j_gene: TRBJ2-4
CDR3nt: TGTGCCAGCAAGGACAGACCTAACTATGGCTACACCTTC; CDR3aa: CASKDRPNYGYTF; abundance: NA; v_gene: TRBV2; d_gene: NA; j_gene: TRBJ1-2
CDR3nt: TGTGCCAGCAGCGAGGAAGTAGGGGCTTTCTATGGCTACACCTTC; CDR3aa: CASSEEVGAFYGYTF; abundance: NA; v_gene: TRBV2; d_gene: NA; j_gene: TRBJ1-2
CDR3nt: TGTGCCAGCAGCACGGGACTAGCGGAAGAGACCCAGTACTTC; CDR3aa: CASSTGLAEETQYF; abundance: NA; v_gene: TRBV5-6; d_gene: TRBD2; j_gene: TRBJ2-5
CDR3nt: TGTGCCAGCAGTTACTCCGGGGGGCGCAGCTATGGCTACACCTTC; CDR3aa: CASSYSGGRSYGYTF; abundance: NA; v_gene: TRBV6-5; d_gene: NA; j_gene: TRBJ1-2
CDR3nt: TGCGCCAGCAGCTTCAGCGGGGCTTCGGGAAACACCATATATTTT; CDR3aa: CASSFSGASGNTIYF; abundance: NA; v_gene: TRBV5-1; d_gene: NA; j_gene: TRBJ1-3
CDR3nt: TGTGCCAGCAGCTCGCGGGGTGGGAACAATGAGCAGTTCTTC; CDR3aa: CASSSRGGNNEQFF; abundance: NA; v_gene: TRBV3-1/TRBV3-2; d_gene: NA; j_gene: TRBJ2-1
CDR3nt: TGTGCCAGCCATATGACAGGAGGATTCTATGGCTACACCTTC; CDR3aa: CASHMTGGFYGYTF; abundance: NA; v_gene: TRBV6-5; d_gene: NA; j_gene: TRBJ1-2
CDR3nt: TGTGCCAGCAGGCCAGTAAGGGGGCCGTTGGAGCCCCAGCATTTT; CDR3aa: CASRPVRGPLEPQHF; abundance: NA; v_gene: TRBV28; d_gene: TRBD1; j_gene: TRBJ1-5
CDR3nt: TGTGCCAGCAGTGACTCTAGCGGGAGCACAGATACGCAGTATTTT; CDR3aa: CASSDSSGSTDTQYF; abundance: NA; v_gene: TRBV2; d_gene: TRBD2; j_gene: TRBJ2-3
CDR3nt: TGTGCCAGCAGTTTAGTGGGCCGCATGAACACTGAAGCTTTCTTT; CDR3aa: CASSLVGRMNTEAFF; abundance: NA; v_gene: TRBV27; d_gene: NA; j_gene: TRBJ1-1
CDR3nt: TGTGCCAGCAGTCGATCGACAGGGGAGGTGTACGAGCAGTACTTC; CDR3aa: CASSRSTGEVYEQYF; abundance: NA; v_gene: TRBV28; d_gene: TRBD1; j_gene: TRBJ2-7
CDR3nt: TGTGCCAGCAGCCAAGTGGGTTTTCCGGGATTCAAACCGGATACGCAGTATTTT; CDR3aa: CASSQVGFPGFKPDTQYF; abundance: NA; v_gene: TRBV3-1/TRBV3-2; d_gene: NA; j_gene: TRBJ2-3
CDR3nt: TGTGCCAGCAGCGTAGGGACAGCCCCTGGTGGCTACACCTTC; CDR3aa: CASSVGTAPGGYTF; abundance: few; v_gene: TRBV9; d_gene: NA; j_gene: TRBJ1-2
CDR3nt: TGTGCCAGCAGTGAAGGACAGGGATCCACTGAAGCTTTCTTT; CDR3aa: CASSEGQGSTEAFF; abundance: NA; v_gene: TRBV6-1; d_gene: TRBD1; j_gene: TRBJ1-1
CDR3nt: TGTGCCACCAGCAGAGATCTCTTTAGGACAGGGAATCAGCCCCAGCATTTT; CDR3aa: CATSRDLFRTGNQPQHF; abundance: NA; v_gene: TRBV15; d_gene: TRBD1; j_gene: TRBJ1-5
CDR3nt: TGTGCCATCAGTGGGACAGGCCTCAATCAGCCCCAGCATTTT; CDR3aa: CAISGTGLNQPQHF; abundance: once; v_gene: TRBV10-3; d_gene: TRBD1; j_gene: TRBJ1-5
CDR3nt: TGTGCCAGCAGCCCGGGGACCTACGAGCAGTACTTC; CDR3aa: CASSPGTYEQYF; abundance: NA; v_gene: TRBV3-1/TRBV3-2; d_gene: NA; j_gene: TRBJ2-7
CDR3nt: TGTGCCAGCAGTCGCACCGGGGAGCTGTTTTTT; CDR3aa: CASSRTGELFF; abundance: NA; v_gene: TRBV28; d_gene: NA; j_gene: TRBJ2-2
CDR3nt: TGTGCCAGCAGTATACCAGGGTCTGGAAACACCATATATTTT; CDR3aa: CASSIPGSGNTIYF; abundance: NA; v_gene: TRBV6-5; d_gene: NA; j_gene: TRBJ1-3
CDR3nt: TGTGCCAGCAGTCCCGGACAGGGGGCATTGTACGAGCAGTACTTC; CDR3aa: CASSPGQGALYEQYF; abundance: NA; v_gene: TRBV2; d_gene: TRBD1; j_gene: TRBJ2-7
CDR3nt: TGTGCCAGCAGCCGCAGATTTTCCGGACAGAAAAAGAGGTACGAGCAGTACTTC; CDR3aa: CASSRRFSGQKKRYEQYF; abundance: NA; v_gene: TRBV7-2; d_gene: NA; j_gene: TRBJ2-7
CDR3nt: TGTGCCAGCAGTGGTTCGACAGGGAACGGCTACACCTTC; CDR3aa: CASSGSTGNGYTF; abundance: NA; v_gene: TRBV2; d_gene: TRBD1; j_gene: TRBJ1-2
CDR3nt: TGTGCCAGCAGCGTAGACAGGGGGCGGATTGTATCTGGGGCCAACGTCCTGACTTTC; CDR3aa: CASSVDRGRIVSGANVLTF; abundance: NA; v_gene: TRBV7-9; d_gene: TRBD1; j_gene: TRBJ2-6
CDR3nt: TGTGCCAGCAGTCCTCCCGGGCCGCAGGGGACCCAGTACTTC; CDR3aa: CASSPPGPQGTQYF; abundance: NA; v_gene: TRBV28; d_gene: NA; j_gene: TRBJ2-5
CDR3nt: TGTGCCTGGAGCCGGGACAGAGGAGTTACAGATACGCAGTATTTT; CDR3aa: CAWSRDRGVTDTQYF; abundance: NA; v_gene: TRBV30; d_gene: TRBD1; j_gene: TRBJ2-3
CDR3nt: TGTGCCAGCAGGATGGCAGGGGGTTATCAGCCCCAGCATTTT; CDR3aa: CASRMAGGYQPQHF; abundance: NA; v_gene: TRBV6-5; d_gene: TRBD1; j_gene: TRBJ1-5
CDR3nt: TGTGCCAGCCATAAAACTAGCGGGAGAGTTAATGAGCAGTTCTTC; CDR3aa: CASHKTSGRVNEQFF; abundance: NA; v_gene: TRBV11-2; d_gene: TRBD2; j_gene: TRBJ2-1
CDR3nt: TGTGCCAGCAGCCAAGGAAACAGGAATCAGCCCCAGCATTTT; CDR3aa: CASSQGNRNQPQHF; abundance: NA; v_gene: TRBV3-1/TRBV3-2; d_gene: NA; j_gene: TRBJ1-5
CDR3nt: TGCAGTGCTAGTTCCCCGGGACAGCTTAATTCACCCCTCCACTTT; CDR3aa: CSASSPGQLNSPLHF; abundance: NA; v_gene: TRBV20-1; d_gene: TRBD1; j_gene: TRBJ1-6
CDR3nt: TGTGCTAGTGAGCTGGACAGGGGGTACGGCCAGCCCCAGCATTTT; CDR3aa: CASELDRGYGQPQHF; abundance: NA; v_gene: TRBV12-5; d_gene: TRBD1; j_gene: TRBJ1-5
CDR3nt: TGCAGCGTTGGGGGGACAGGGGTCTACGGTGAGCAGTTCTTC; CDR3aa: CSVGGTGVYGEQFF; abundance: NA; v_gene: TRBV29-1; d_gene: TRBD1; j_gene: TRBJ2-1
CDR3nt: TGTGCCAGCAGTTACCGGAACACTGAAGCTTTCTTT; CDR3aa: CASSYRNTEAFF; abundance: NA; v_gene: TRBV6-5; d_gene: NA; j_gene: TRBJ1-1
CDR3nt: TGTGCCAGCAGCTTAAGGCGGGTTTACGAGCAGTACTTC; CDR3aa: CASSLRRVYEQYF; abundance: NA; v_gene: TRBV11-2; d_gene: NA; j_gene: TRBJ2-7
CDR3nt: TGTGCCAGCAACGATGGACAGGGGATCGAGACCCAGTACTTC; CDR3aa: CASNDGQGIETQYF; abundance: NA; v_gene: TRBV6-6; d_gene: TRBD1; j_gene: TRBJ2-5
CDR3nt: TGTGCCAGCAGTGAAGTGGGATCTTCGACTAGCGGGAGTTTGAACTTC; CDR3aa: CASSEVGSSTSGSLNF; abundance: NA; v_gene: TRBV25-1; d_gene: TRBD2; j_gene: TRBJ2-7
CDR3nt: TGTGCCAGCAGCCAAGATCCCGGGACAGAATACGAGCAGTACTTC; CDR3aa: CASSQDPGTEYEQYF; abundance: NA; v_gene: TRBV14; d_gene: TRBD1; j_gene: TRBJ2-7
CDR3nt: TGTGCCAGCAGTTTGGTGGGACATCCGAACACTGAAGCTTTCTTT; CDR3aa: CASSLVGHPNTEAFF; abundance: once; v_gene: TRBV28; d_gene: NA; j_gene: TRBJ1-1
CDR3nt: TGTGCCAGCATTATGGGGAGAGGGAACACCATATATTTT; CDR3aa: CASIMGRGNTIYF; abundance: NA; v_gene: TRBV28; d_gene: NA; j_gene: TRBJ1-3
CDR3nt: TGTGCCAGCAGTTTATGGGGGGAGGGGAACACCGGGGAGCTGTTTTTT; CDR3aa: CASSLWGEGNTGELFF; abundance: NA; v_gene: TRBV28; d_gene: TRBD2; j_gene: TRBJ2-2
CDR3nt: TGTGCCAGCAGCGTAGGAGGGTCGGGGTGGGAGACCCAGTACTTC; CDR3aa: CASSVGGSGWETQYF; abundance: NA; v_gene: TRBV9; d_gene: NA; j_gene: TRBJ2-5
CDR3nt: TGCAGCGTAAACAGGGGCTCAGGTGAAAAACTGTTTTTT; CDR3aa: CSVNRGSGEKLFF; abundance: NA; v_gene: TRBV29-1; d_gene: TRBD1; j_gene: TRBJ1-4
CDR3nt: TGTGCCAGCAGCGTGGACGGCGGTAGCGGGGCCTATGGTTACACCTTC; CDR3aa: CASSVDGGSGAYGYTF; abundance: NA; v_gene: TRBV9; d_gene: NA; j_gene: TRBJ1-2
CDR3nt: TGTGCCAGTAGCGTACAGGGAATTTCACCCCTCCACTTT; CDR3aa: CASSVQGISPLHF; abundance: NA; v_gene: TRBV19; d_gene: NA; j_gene: TRBJ1-6
CDR3nt: TGTGCCAGCAGCCCAGAAGCGGGAGGCTTGGAGACCCAGTACTTC; CDR3aa: CASSPEAGGLETQYF; abundance: NA; v_gene: TRBV9; d_gene: TRBD2; j_gene: TRBJ2-5
CDR3nt: TGTGCCTGGGACCGGGACAGGCTCTACGAGCAGTACTTC; CDR3aa: CAWDRDRLYEQYF; abundance: once; v_gene: TRBV30; d_gene: TRBD1; j_gene: TRBJ2-7
CDR3nt: TGCGCCAGCAGCCAAGTTCTCCGGAGGGAGAGCTCCTACAATGAGCAGTTCTTC; CDR3aa: CASSQVLRRESSYNEQFF; abundance: NA; v_gene: TRBV4-1; d_gene: NA; j_gene: TRBJ2-1
CDR3nt: TGTGCCAGCAGCTCAGGACAGGGTGGGCTCGGCTCTGAAGCTTTCTTT; CDR3aa: CASSSGQGGLGSEAFF; abundance: NA; v_gene: TRBV5-4; d_gene: TRBD1; j_gene: TRBJ1-1
CDR3nt: TGTGCCAGCAGACGGACTAGCGGGAGGGTAACCTCTGAGGGCGACGAGCAGTACTTC; CDR3aa: CASRRTSGRVTSEGDEQYF; abundance: NA; v_gene: TRBV27; d_gene: TRBD2; j_gene: TRBJ2-7
CDR3nt: TGTGCCTGGAGTGTACTTGCGGGGGGCGAGCAGCACTTC; CDR3aa: CAWSVLAGGEQHF; abundance: NA; v_gene: TRBV30; d_gene: TRBD2; j_gene: TRBJ2-7
CDR3nt: TGTGCCACCAGTGACTCCGACGGCGTAGGGAGGCCCCAGCATTTT; CDR3aa: CATSDSDGVGRPQHF; abundance: NA; v_gene: TRBV24-1; d_gene: NA; j_gene: TRBJ1-5
CDR3nt: TGTGCCAGCAGCTTACAGGCTTCTGGCTACACCTTC; CDR3aa: CASSLQASGYTF; abundance: NA; v_gene: TRBV5-6; d_gene: NA; j_gene: TRBJ1-2
CDR3nt: TGCAGTGTAATTCGGGGAGAGACCCAGTACTTC; CDR3aa: CSVIRGETQYF; abundance: NA; v_gene: TRBV20-1; d_gene: NA; j_gene: TRBJ2-5